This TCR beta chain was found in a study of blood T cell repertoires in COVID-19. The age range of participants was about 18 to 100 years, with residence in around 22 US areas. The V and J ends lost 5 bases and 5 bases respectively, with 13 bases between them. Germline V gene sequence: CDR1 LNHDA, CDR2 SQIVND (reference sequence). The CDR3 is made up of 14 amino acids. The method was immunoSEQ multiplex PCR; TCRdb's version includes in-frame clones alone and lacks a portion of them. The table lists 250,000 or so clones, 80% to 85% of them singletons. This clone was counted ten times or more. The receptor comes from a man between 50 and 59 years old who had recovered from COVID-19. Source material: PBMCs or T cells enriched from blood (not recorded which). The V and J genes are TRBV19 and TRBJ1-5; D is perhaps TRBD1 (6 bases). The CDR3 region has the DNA TGTGCCAGTAGTCCCGACAGGCGACATCAGCCCCAGCATTTT. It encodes CASSPDRRHQPQHF.